Listed below are T cell receptor beta chains from one sample, sequenced in a study of blood T cell repertoires in COVID-19. TCRdb's copy holds only in-frame clones and misses some; the assay was immunoSEQ multiplex PCR. The table includes about 180,000 clones, approximately 92% detected once. Specimen: PBMCs or T cells enriched from blood (not recorded which). Receptors originate from a woman aged 40 to 49 with acute COVID-19. The CDR3 runs from the conserved cysteine through the conserved F or W. A D gene is named only where the DNA matches it firmly. Clone size is given for some rows only: seen once, a few or many times, or a class if the clone is expanded.

v_call	d_call	clone_size	j_call	cdr3_aa	cdr3_nt
TRBV2	NA	once	TRBJ2-1	CASTPRRIGVYNEQFF	TGTGCCAGCACCCCCCGGCGTATAGGAGTCTACAATGAGCAGTTCTTC
TRBV3-1/TRBV3-2	TRBD2	NA	TRBJ2-1	CASSAQTTSGGALYNEQFF	TGTGCCAGCAGCGCGCAAACAACTAGCGGGGGGGCTTTGTACAATGAGCAGTTCTTC
TRBV5-1	NA	NA	TRBJ1-1	CASTPRTTSNTEAFF	TGCGCCAGCACCCCGAGGACAACCTCGAACACTGAAGCTTTCTTT
TRBV3-1/TRBV3-2	NA	NA	TRBJ1-2	CASSQDYTDYGYTF	TGTGCCAGCAGCCAAGATTACACAGACTATGGCTACACCTTC
TRBV18	TRBD1	once	TRBJ2-7	CASSLPGQGYEQYF	TGTGCCAGCTCACTCCCGGGACAGGGTTACGAGCAGTACTTC
TRBV14	NA	NA	TRBJ2-3	CASSPGAAGLLGTQYF	TGTGCCAGCAGCCCCGGTGCAGCGGGCCTTCTTGGTACGCAGTATTTT
TRBV19	NA	NA	TRBJ1-1	CASSMGGARNTEAFF	TGTGCCAGTAGTATGGGGGGGGCTCGGAACACTGAAGCTTTCTTT
TRBV12-5	TRBD2	NA	TRBJ2-7	CASGSNPAGISYEQYF	TGTGCTAGTGGTTCGAACCCAGCGGGAATCTCCTACGAGCAGTACTTC
TRBV19	TRBD1	once	TRBJ2-1	CASSPAGAGGRGEQFF	TGTGCCAGTAGTCCAGCCGGGGCAGGGGGACGGGGTGAGCAGTTCTTC
TRBV19	NA	few	TRBJ1-5	CASNSGGHNQPQHF	TGTGCCAGTAACAGCGGCGGGCACAATCAGCCCCAGCATTTT
TRBV7-3	TRBD2	few	TRBJ2-2	CASSLSSGRAGELFF	TGTGCCAGCAGCTTATCTAGCGGGAGGGCCGGGGAGCTGTTTTTT
TRBV9	TRBD2	once	TRBJ2-3	CASSSVLAGGITDTQYF	TGTGCCAGCAGCTCCGTACTAGCGGGAGGGATCACAGATACGCAGTATTTT
TRBV18	NA	NA	TRBJ1-2	CASAPKTDIYGYTF	TGTGCCAGCGCGCCGAAGACAGATATCTATGGCTACACCTTC
TRBV10-3	NA	NA	TRBJ2-7	CATKMGGEQYF	TGTGCCACCAAAATGGGGGGCGAGCAGTACTTC